The 6 T cell receptor beta chains reported below all come from one sample, sequenced in a study of T cell repertoires in cytomegalovirus infection. TCRdb processed the reads anew with MiXCR; each CDR3 protein has one entry. The repertoire consists of almost 500,000 distinct CDR3 sequences, with around 10% occurring once and the leading ten covering around 9.6%. The sample was PBMCs. All receptors derive from a human donor in good health (CMV status not recorded). Some clones in this sample may be carry-over from other donors' samples.

This clonotype was seen ten or more times. The chain couples TRBV12-3 or TRBV12-4 to TRBJ1-2, with D maybe TRBD1 (5 bases). The CDR3 has 13 residues. V lost 3 bases, J lost 3 bases, and 8 bases lay in between. In nucleotides, the CDR3 is TGTGCCAGCAGTTTCCAGGGTGACTATGGCTACACCTTC. Translated: CASSFQGDYGYTF.

The rearrangement joins TRBV29-1 to TRBJ1-1; D is undetermined. Germline CDR1 is SQVTM and CDR2 is ANQGSEA. Trimming removed 3 bases from V and 5 bases from J, with 10 bases in between. The CDR3 sequence is 12 residues long. Here the CDR3 reads CSVEFKVTEAFF. The CDR3 region has the DNA TGCAGCGTTGAGTTCAAGGTTACTGAAGCTTTCTTT.

This chain links TRBV20-1 with TRBJ2-1; D is tentatively TRBD1 or TRBD2 (5 bases each). This CDR3 contains 10 residues. Per the germline V gene, CDR1 is DFQATT and CDR2 is SNEGSKA (reference sequence). V was shortened by 5 bases and J by 9 bases, with 8 bases between the two germline ends. CDR3 bases: TGCAGTGCTGAGAGGGGTGAGCAGTTCTTC. It specifies CSAERGEQFF.

The chain recombines TRBV27 with TRBJ1-4; TRBD1 matches 7 bases. This CDR3 contains 15 residues. Germline loops: CDR1 MNHEY, CDR2 SMNVEV (reference sequence). Trimming at V came to 6 bases and at J to 7 bases, leaving 11 bases not matched to a gene. As DNA, the CDR3 is TGTGCCAGCAGACATGGACAGGCGCGACCTGAAAAACTGTTTTTT. It is translated as CASRHGQARPEKLFF.

This clonotype was recorded at least ten times. The rearrangement joins TRBV7-9 to TRBJ1-2; 11 positions match TRBD1. This CDR3 comprises 16 residues. J lost 1 base, V lost 8 bases, and 9 bases had no gene match. In germline, CDR1 is SEHNR, CDR2 FQNEAQ (reference sequence). The CDR3 DNA sequence: TGTGCCAGCGTCCTCTCCGGGACAGGGGGTAACTATGGCTACACCTTC. This gives the protein CASVLSGTGGNYGYTF.

This clonotype was seen at least ten times. This chain connects TRBV18 to TRBJ1-1, with D unclear. Trimming shortened V by 3 bases and J by 3 bases, and 17 bases separated the two germline ends. Germline CDR1 and CDR2: KGHSH and LQKENI. CDR3 length: 16 residues. For the CDR3, the DNA is TGTGCCAGCTCACCCTTCCTGGGTAGTCCGGACACTGAAGCTTTCTTT. It encodes CASSPFLGSPDTEAFF.